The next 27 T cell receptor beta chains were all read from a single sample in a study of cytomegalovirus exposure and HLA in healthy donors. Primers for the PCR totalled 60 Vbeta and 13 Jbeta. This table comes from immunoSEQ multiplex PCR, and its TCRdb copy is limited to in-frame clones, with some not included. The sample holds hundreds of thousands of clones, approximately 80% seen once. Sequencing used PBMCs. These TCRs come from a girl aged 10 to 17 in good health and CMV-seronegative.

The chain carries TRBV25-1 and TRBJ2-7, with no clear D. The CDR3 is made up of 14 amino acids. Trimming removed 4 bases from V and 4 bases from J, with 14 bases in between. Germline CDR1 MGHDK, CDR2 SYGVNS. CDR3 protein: CASSVKLVQYEQYF. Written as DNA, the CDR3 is TGTGCCAGCAGTGTGAAGCTAGTACAATACGAGCAGTACTTC.

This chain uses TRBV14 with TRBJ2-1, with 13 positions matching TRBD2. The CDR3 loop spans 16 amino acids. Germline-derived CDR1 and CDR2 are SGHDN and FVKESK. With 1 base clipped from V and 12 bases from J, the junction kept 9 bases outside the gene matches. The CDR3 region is CASSQARWTSGSGQFF. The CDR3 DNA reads TGTGCCAGCAGCCAAGCGAGGTGGACTAGCGGGAGCGGGCAGTTCTTC.

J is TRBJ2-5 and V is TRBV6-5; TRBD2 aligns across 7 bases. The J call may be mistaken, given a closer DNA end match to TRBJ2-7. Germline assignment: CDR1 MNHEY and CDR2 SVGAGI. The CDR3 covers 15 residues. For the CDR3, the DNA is TGTGCCAGCAGTTACAGCGGGACTAATAGATACGAGCAGTACTTC. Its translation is CASSYSGTNRYEQYF.

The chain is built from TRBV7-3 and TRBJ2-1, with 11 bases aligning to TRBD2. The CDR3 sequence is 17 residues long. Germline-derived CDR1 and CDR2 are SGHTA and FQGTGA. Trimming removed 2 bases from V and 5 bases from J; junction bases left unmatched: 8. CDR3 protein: CASSLVAATSGDNEQFF. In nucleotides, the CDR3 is TGTGCCAGCAGCTTAGTGGCTGCGACTAGCGGGGACAATGAGCAGTTCTTC.

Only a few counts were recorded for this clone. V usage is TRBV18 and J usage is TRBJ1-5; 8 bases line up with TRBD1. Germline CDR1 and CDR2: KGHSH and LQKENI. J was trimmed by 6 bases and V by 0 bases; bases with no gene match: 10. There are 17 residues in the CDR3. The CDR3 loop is CASSPPRVQGGVQPQHF. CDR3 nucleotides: TGTGCCAGCTCACCACCAAGGGTACAGGGGGGGGTTCAGCCCCAGCATTTT.

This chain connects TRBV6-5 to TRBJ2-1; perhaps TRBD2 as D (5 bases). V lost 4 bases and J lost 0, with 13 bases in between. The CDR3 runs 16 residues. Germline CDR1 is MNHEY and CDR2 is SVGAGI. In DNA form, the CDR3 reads TGTGCCAGCAGTTTAGGACTGCAACCCTCCTACAATGAGCAGTTCTTC. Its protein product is CASSLGLQPSYNEQFF.

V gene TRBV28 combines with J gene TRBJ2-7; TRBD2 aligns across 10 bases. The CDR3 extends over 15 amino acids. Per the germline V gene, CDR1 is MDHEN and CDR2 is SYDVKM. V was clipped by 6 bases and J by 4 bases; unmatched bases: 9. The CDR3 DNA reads TGTGCCAGCAGAAGGACTAGCGGCATAGCTTACGAGCAGTACTTC. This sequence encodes CASRRTSGIAYEQYF.

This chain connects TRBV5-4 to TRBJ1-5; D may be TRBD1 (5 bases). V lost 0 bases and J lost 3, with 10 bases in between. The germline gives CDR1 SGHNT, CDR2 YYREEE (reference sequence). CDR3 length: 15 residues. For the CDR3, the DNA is TGTGCCAGCAGCTTGGGCGGGGCCTTCAATCAGCCCCAGCATTTT. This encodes CASSLGGAFNQPQHF.

CDR3 sequence: CASSSTGTIYF. CDR3 DNA: TGTGCCAGCAGTTCGACAGGCACCATATATTTT. This chain uses TRBV2 with TRBJ1-3, with D perhaps TRBD1 (6 bases). This CDR3 comprises 11 residues. CDR1 is SNHLY and CDR2 is FYNNEI in the germline V gene. With 5 bases removed from V and 9 bases from J, the gap between germline ends came to 8 bases. The full variable domain, in which reference TRBV2 and TRBJ1-3 provide the parts outside the CDR3, is EPEVTQTPSHQVTQMGQEVILRCVPISNHLYFYWYRQILGQKVEFLVSFYNNEISEKSEIFDDQFSVERPDGSNFTLKIRSTKLEDSAMYFCASSSTGTIYFGEGSWLTVV.

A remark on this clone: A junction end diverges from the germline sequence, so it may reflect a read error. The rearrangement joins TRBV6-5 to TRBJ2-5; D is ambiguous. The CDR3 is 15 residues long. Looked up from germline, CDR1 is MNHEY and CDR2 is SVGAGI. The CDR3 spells CASSPQGTRLVRWDF. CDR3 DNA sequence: TGTGCCAGCAGCCCCCAAGGAACGAGGCTGGTGCGATGGGACTTC.

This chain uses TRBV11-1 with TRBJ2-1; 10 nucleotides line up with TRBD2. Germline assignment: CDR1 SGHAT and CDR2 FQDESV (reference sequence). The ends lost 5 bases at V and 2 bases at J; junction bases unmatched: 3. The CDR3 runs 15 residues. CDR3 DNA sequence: TGTGCCAGCAGCCGGACTAGCGGAGCCTACAATGAGCAGTTCTTC. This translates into CASSRTSGAYNEQFF.

Written as DNA, the CDR3 is TGTGCCAGTAGTCCTAAAGCGTGGGGGCTCTACGAGCAGTACTTC. Residues: CASSPKAWGLYEQYF. The rearrangement joins TRBV19 to TRBJ2-7, with D perhaps TRBD1 (6 bases). Germline assignment: CDR1 LNHDA and CDR2 SQIVND (reference sequence). The CDR3 sequence is 15 residues long. V was shortened by 5 bases and J by 3 bases, with 17 bases between the two germline ends. The variable domain in full, completed from reference TRBV19 and TRBJ2-7, reads DGGITQSPKYLFRKEGQNVTLSCEQNLNHDAMYWYRQDPGQGLRLIYYSQIVNDFQKGDIAEGYSVSREKKESFPLTVTSAQKNPTAFYLCASSPKAWGLYEQYFGPGTRLTVT.

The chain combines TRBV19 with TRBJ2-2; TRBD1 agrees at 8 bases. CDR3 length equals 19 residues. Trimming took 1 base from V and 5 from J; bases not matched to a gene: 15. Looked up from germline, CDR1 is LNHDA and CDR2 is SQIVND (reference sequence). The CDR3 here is CASSIGRIRQGAFTGELFF. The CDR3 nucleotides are TGTGCCAGTAGTATAGGACGGATTCGGCAGGGGGCTTTTACCGGGGAGCTGTTTTTT.

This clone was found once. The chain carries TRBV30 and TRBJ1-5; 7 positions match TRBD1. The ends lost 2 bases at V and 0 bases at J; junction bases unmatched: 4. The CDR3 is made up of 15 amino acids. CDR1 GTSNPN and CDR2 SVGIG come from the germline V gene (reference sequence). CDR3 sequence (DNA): TGTGCCTGGAGTCCCAGGGGGGATAGCAATCAGCCCCAGCATTTT. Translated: CAWSPRGDSNQPQHF. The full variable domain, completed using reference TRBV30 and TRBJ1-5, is SQTIHQWPATLVQPVGSPLSLECTVEGTSNPNLYWYRQAAGRGLQLLFYSVGIGQISSEVPQNLSASRPQDRQFILSSKKLLLSDSGFYLCAWSPRGDSNQPQHFGDGTRLSIL.

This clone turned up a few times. The CDR3 loop reads CASSQDSLSVQPQHF. CDR3 nucleotides: TGTGCCAGCAGCCAGGACAGTTTATCAGTACAGCCCCAGCATTTT. The chain employs TRBV4-2 and TRBJ1-5; TRBD1 is a possible D gene (6 bases). Germline V gene sequence: CDR1 LGHNA, CDR2 YNFKEQ. V lost 3 bases and J lost 7, with 16 bases in between. The CDR3 runs to 15 residues.

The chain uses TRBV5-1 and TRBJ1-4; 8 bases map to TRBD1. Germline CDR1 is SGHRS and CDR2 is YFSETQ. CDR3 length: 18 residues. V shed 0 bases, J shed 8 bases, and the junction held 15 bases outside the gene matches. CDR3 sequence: CASSLENGPGGVGEKLFF. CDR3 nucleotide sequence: TGCGCCAGCAGCTTGGAAAACGGCCCAGGGGGCGTGGGGGAAAAACTGTTTTTT.

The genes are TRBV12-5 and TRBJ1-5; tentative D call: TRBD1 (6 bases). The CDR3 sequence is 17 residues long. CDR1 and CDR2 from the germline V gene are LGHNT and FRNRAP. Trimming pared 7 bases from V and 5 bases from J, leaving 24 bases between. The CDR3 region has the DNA TGTGCTAGTGCCCTTTTTCCTATCGGGGGGGGCGATCAGCCCCAGCATTTT. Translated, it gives CASALFPIGGGDQPQHF.

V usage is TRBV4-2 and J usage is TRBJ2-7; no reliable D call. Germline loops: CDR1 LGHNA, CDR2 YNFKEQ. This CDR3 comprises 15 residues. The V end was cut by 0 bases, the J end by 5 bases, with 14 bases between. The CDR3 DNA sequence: TGTGCCAGCAGCCAAGATCAGTTCCCTCGGGACGAGCAGTACTTC. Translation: CASSQDQFPRDEQYF.

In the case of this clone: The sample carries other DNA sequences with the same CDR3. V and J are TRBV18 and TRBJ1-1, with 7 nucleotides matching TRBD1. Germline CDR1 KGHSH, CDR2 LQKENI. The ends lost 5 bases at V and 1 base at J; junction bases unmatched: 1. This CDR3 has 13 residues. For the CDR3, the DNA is TGTGCCAGCTCAAGGGACAGGAACACTGAAGCTTTCTTT. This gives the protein CASSRDRNTEAFF. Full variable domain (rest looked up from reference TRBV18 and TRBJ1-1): NAGVMQNPRHLVRRRGQEARLRCSPMKGHSHVYWYRQLPEEGLKFMVYLQKENIIDESGMPKERFSAEFPKEGPSILRIQQVVRGDSAAYFCASSRDRNTEAFFGQGTRLTVV.

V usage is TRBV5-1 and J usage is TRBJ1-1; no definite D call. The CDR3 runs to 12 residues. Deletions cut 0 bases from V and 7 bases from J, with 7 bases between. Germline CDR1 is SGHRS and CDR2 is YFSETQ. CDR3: CASSLGAHEAFF. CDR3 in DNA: TGCGCCAGCAGCTTGGGGGCGCATGAAGCTTTCTTT.

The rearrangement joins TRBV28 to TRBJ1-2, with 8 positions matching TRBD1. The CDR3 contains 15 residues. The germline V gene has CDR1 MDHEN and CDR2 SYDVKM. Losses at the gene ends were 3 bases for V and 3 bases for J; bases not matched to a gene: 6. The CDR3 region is CASSFTAGGDYGYTF. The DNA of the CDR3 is TGTGCCAGCAGTTTTACGGCAGGGGGCGACTATGGCTACACCTTC.

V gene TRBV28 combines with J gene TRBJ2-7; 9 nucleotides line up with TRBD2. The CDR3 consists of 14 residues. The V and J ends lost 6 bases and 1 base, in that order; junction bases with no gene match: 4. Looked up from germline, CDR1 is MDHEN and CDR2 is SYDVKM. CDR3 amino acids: CASRILAGSYEQYF. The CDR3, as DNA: TGTGCCAGCAGGATCCTAGCGGGGTCCTACGAGCAGTACTTC.

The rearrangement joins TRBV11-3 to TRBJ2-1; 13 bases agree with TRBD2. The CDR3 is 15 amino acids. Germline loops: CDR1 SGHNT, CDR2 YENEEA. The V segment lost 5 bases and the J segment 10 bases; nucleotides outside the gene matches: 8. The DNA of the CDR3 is TGTGCCAGCAGCGACATCACTAGCGGGAGGGCCGAGCAGTTCTTC. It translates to CASSDITSGRAEQFF.

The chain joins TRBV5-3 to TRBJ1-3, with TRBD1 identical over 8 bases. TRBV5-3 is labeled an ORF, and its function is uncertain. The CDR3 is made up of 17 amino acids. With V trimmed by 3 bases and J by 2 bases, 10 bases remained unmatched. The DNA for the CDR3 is TGTGCCAGAAGCTCACAGGGGGTCGGTAGGACTGGAAACACCATATATTTT. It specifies CARSSQGVGRTGNTIYF.

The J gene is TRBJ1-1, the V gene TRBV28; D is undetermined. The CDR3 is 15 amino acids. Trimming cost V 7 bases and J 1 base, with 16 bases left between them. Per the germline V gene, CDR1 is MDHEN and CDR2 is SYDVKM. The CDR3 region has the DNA TGTGCCAGCACCGGGGAGGCCGGAAGGAACACTGAAGCTTTCTTT. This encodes CASTGEAGRNTEAFF.

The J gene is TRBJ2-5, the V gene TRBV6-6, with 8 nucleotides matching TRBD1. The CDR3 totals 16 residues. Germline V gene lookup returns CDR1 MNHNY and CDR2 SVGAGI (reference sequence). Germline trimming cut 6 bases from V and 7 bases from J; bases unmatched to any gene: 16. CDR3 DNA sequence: TGTGCCAGCAGCGTGGACAGGGTAGGGGGTAAGGGGACCCAGTACTTC. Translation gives CASSVDRVGGKGTQYF.

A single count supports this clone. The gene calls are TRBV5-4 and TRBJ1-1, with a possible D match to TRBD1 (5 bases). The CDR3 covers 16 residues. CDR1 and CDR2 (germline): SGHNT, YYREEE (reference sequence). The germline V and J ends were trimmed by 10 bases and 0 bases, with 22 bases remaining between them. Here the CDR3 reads CAGSKAGRLVNTEAFF. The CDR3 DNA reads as TGTGCCGGCTCCAAAGCGGGGCGGTTGGTGAACACTGAAGCTTTCTTT.